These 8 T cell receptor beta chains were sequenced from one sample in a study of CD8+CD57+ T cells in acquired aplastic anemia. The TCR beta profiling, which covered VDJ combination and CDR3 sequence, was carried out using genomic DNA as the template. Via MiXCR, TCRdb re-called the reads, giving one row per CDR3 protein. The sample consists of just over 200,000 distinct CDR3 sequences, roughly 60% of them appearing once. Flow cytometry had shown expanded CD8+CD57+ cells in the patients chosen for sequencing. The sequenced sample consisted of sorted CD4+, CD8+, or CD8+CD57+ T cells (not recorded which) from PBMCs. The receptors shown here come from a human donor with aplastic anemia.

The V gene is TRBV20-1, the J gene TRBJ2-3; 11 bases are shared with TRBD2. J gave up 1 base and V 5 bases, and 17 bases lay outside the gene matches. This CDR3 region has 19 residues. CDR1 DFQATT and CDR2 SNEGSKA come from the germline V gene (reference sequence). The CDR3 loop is CSAPPSTSGVIRGTDTQYF. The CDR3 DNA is TGCAGTGCTCCACCCTCGACTAGCGGGGTGATCAGGGGCACAGATACGCAGTATTTT.

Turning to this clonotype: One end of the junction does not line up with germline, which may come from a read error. Written as DNA, the CDR3 is TGTGCCAGCTCACCATGGACTAGCGGGGGGGCTGTTGTCCCCTACAATGGGCAGTTCTTC. Its protein product is CASSPWTSGGAVVPYNGQFF. The rearrangement uses TRBV18 and TRBJ2-1; 15 nucleotides agree with TRBD2. CDR1 and CDR2 (germline): KGHSH, LQKENI. The CDR3 spans 20 residues.

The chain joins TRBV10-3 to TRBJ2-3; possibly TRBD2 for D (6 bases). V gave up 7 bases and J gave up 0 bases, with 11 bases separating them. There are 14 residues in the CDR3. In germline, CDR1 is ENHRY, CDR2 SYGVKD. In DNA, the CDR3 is TGTGCCATCACACGGGACTTTAGCACAGATACGCAGTATTTT. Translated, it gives CAITRDFSTDTQYF.

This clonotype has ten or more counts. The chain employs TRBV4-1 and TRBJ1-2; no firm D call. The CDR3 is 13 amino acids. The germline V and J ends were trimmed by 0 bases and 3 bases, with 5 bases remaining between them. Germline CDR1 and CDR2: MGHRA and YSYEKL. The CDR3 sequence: CASSQEDYYGYTF. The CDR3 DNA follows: TGCGCCAGCAGCCAAGAGGACTACTATGGCTACACCTTC.

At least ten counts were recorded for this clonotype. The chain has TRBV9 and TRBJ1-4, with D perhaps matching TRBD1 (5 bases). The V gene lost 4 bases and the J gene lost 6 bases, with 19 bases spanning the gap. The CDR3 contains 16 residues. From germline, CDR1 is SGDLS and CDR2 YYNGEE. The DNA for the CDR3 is TGTGCCAGCAGCCCCTCTTCGGGCAGGGAGTATGAAAAACTGTTTTTT. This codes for CASSPSSGREYEKLFF.

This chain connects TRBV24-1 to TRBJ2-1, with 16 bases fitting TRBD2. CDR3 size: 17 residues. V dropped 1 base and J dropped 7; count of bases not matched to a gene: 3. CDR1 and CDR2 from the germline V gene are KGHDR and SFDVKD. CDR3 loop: CATSDLGGLAGGNEQFF. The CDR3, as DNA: TGTGCCACCAGTGATTTAGGGGGACTAGCGGGAGGGAATGAGCAGTTCTTC.

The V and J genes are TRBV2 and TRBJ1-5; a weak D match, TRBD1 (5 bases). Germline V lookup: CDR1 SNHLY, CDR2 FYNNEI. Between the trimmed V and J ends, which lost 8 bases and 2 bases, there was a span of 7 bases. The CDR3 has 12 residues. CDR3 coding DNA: TGTGCCAGCGGCAGGGGCAATCAGCCCCAGCATTTT. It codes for CASGRGNQPQHF. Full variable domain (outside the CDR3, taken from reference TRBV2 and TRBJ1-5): EPEVTQTPSHQVTQMGQEVILRCVPISNHLYFYWYRQILGQKVEFLVSFYNNEISEKSEIFDDQFSVERPDGSNFTLKIRSTKLEDSAMYFCASGRGNQPQHFGDGTRLSIL.

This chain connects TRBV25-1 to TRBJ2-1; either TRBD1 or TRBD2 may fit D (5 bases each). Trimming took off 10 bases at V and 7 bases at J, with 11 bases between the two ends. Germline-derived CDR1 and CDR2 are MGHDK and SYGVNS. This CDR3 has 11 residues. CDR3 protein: CATIWGNEQFF. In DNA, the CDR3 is TGTGCCACCATATGGGGGAATGAGCAGTTCTTC.